Listed below are T cell receptor beta chains from one sample, sequenced in a study of post-analysis software for immune sequencing data. MiXCR, applied by TCRdb to the PCR reads, yields one record per CDR3 protein. The sample records about 430,000 distinct CDR3 sequences, approximately 39% being singletons. Input material: blood. These receptors were taken from a girl aged 2 to 10 with multiple sclerosis. The CDR3 runs from the conserved cysteine through the conserved F or W. A D gene is named only where the DNA matches it firmly. Only part of the rows carry a size: once, few, many, or a class if the clone is expanded.

cdr3_length: 13
v_call: TRBV10-3
clone_size: -
d_call: TRBD1
j_call: TRBJ1-2
cdr3_nt: TGTGCCATCACCACACAGGGGGCTGGCGGCTACACCTTC
cdr3_aa: CAITTQGAGGYTF

cdr3_length: 14
v_call: TRBV20-1
clone_size: -
d_call: -
j_call: TRBJ2-7
cdr3_nt: TGCAGTGCGGCCAAAGGGGAGGCTTCCTACGAGCAGTACTTC
cdr3_aa: CSAAKGEASYEQYF

cdr3_length: 12
v_call: TRBV5-1
clone_size: -
d_call: -
j_call: TRBJ2-7
cdr3_nt: TGCGCCAGCAGCCCTAATACCTACGAGCAGTACTTC
cdr3_aa: CASSPNTYEQYF

cdr3_length: 16
v_call: TRBV12-3/TRBV12-4
clone_size: few
d_call: -
j_call: TRBJ2-1
cdr3_nt: TGTGCCAGCAGTTTACCGGCCGGGGGCAACTACAATGAGCAGTTCTTC
cdr3_aa: CASSLPAGGNYNEQFF

cdr3_length: 14
v_call: TRBV10-3
clone_size: few
d_call: TRBD2
j_call: TRBJ2-7
cdr3_nt: TGTGCCATCACCCCGGGACTAGCCGTCTACGAGCAGTACTTC
cdr3_aa: CAITPGLAVYEQYF

cdr3_length: 15
v_call: TRBV7-2
clone_size: -
d_call: TRBD2
j_call: TRBJ2-7
cdr3_nt: TGTGCCAGCATGGGGACTAGCGGGAGGGCTCATGAGCAGTACTTC
cdr3_aa: CASMGTSGRAHEQYF

cdr3_length: 18
v_call: TRBV4-1
clone_size: -
d_call: TRBD1
j_call: TRBJ1-2
cdr3_nt: TGCGCCAGCAGCCAAGTCAAGCCAGGGGGCGCTTTGGACTATGGCTACACCTTC
cdr3_aa: CASSQVKPGGALDYGYTF

cdr3_length: 12
v_call: TRBV2
clone_size: -
d_call: -
j_call: TRBJ2-1
cdr3_nt: TGTGCCAGCAAGGACTCCCTAAATGAGCAGTTCTTC
cdr3_aa: CASKDSLNEQFF

cdr3_length: 13
v_call: TRBV6-2/TRBV6-3
clone_size: -
d_call: -
j_call: TRBJ2-5
cdr3_nt: TGTGCCAGCAGTCCGTGGGGGGAAGAGACCCAGTACTTC
cdr3_aa: CASSPWGEETQYF

cdr3_length: 16
v_call: TRBV5-6
clone_size: once
d_call: TRBD2
j_call: TRBJ2-1
cdr3_nt: TGTGCCAGCAGTATCCTTTCGGGACTAGCGACGAATGAGCAGTTCTTC
cdr3_aa: CASSILSGLATNEQFF

cdr3_length: 15
v_call: TRBV4-2
clone_size: once
d_call: TRBD2
j_call: TRBJ2-7
cdr3_nt: TGTGCCAGCAGCCAAGATGGGACTAGCGGCTACGAGCAGTACTTC
cdr3_aa: CASSQDGTSGYEQYF

cdr3_length: 13
v_call: TRBV20-1
clone_size: few
d_call: -
j_call: TRBJ2-7
cdr3_nt: TGCAGTGTAAAGCGGGCCGCAGCCTACGAGCAGTACTTC
cdr3_aa: CSVKRAAAYEQYF

cdr3_length: 13
v_call: TRBV7-7
clone_size: -
d_call: -
j_call: TRBJ2-5
cdr3_nt: TGTGCTAGCAGCTACAGCCCGGGGGAGACCCAGTACTTC
cdr3_aa: CASSYSPGETQYF

cdr3_length: 13
v_call: TRBV28
clone_size: -
d_call: TRBD2
j_call: TRBJ2-1
cdr3_nt: TGTGCCAGCAGAAGCGGGGGGGCGCACGAGCAGTTCTTC
cdr3_aa: CASRSGGAHEQFF

cdr3_length: 15
v_call: TRBV20-1
clone_size: -
d_call: -
j_call: TRBJ2-3
cdr3_nt: TGCAGTACCGGGACTCCTGGGGGAAACACAGATACGCAGTATTTT
cdr3_aa: CSTGTPGGNTDTQYF